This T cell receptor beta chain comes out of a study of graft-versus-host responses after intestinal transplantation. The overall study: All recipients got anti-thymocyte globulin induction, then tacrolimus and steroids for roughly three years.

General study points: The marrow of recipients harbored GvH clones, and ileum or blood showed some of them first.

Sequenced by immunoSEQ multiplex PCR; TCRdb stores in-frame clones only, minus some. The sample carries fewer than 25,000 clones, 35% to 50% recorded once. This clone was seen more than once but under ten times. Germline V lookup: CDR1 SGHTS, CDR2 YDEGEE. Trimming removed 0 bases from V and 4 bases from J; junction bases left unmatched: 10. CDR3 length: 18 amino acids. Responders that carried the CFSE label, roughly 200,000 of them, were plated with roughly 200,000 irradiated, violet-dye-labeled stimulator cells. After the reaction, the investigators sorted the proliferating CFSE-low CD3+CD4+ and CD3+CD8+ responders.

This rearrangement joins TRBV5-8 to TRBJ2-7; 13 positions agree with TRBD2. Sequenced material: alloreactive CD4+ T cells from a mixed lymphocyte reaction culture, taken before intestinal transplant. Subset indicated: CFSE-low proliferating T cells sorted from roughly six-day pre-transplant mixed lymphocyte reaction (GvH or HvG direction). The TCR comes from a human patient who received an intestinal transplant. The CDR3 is CASSLELAGGPYGYEQYF. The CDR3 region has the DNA TGTGCCAGCAGCTTGGAACTAGCGGGAGGGCCTTATGGTTACGAGCAGTACTTC.